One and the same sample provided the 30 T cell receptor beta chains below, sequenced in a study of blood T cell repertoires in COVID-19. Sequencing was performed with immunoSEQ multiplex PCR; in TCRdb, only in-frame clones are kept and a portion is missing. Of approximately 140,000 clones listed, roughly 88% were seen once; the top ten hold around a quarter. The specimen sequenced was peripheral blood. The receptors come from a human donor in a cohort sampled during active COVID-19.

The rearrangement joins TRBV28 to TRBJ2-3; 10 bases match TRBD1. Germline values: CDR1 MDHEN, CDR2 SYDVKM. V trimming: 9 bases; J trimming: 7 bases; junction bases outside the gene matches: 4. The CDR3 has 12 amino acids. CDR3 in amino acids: CASGQGGYTQYF. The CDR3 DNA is TGTGCCAGTGGACAGGGGGGATATACGCAGTATTTT.

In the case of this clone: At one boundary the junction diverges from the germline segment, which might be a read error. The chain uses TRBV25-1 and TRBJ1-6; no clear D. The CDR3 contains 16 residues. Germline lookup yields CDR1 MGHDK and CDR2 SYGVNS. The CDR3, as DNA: TGTGCCAGCAGGGAATCGGGGAGCTCCTATAATTCACCCCTCCACTTT. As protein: CASRESGSSYNSPLHF.

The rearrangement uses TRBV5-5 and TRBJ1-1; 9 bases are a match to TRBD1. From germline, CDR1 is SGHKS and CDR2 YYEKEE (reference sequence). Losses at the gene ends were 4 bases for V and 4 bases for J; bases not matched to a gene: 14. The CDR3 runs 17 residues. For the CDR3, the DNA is TGTGCCAGCAGCACCAATCCTCAACAGGGGGCGACCACTGAAGCTTTCTTT. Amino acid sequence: CASSTNPQQGATTEAFF.

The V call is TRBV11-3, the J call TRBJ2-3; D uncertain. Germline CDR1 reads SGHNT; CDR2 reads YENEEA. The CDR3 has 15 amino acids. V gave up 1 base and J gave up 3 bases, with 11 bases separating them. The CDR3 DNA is TGTGCCAGCAGCTTAGGCCCAAGTGAGACAGATACGCAGTATTTT. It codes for CASSLGPSETDTQYF.

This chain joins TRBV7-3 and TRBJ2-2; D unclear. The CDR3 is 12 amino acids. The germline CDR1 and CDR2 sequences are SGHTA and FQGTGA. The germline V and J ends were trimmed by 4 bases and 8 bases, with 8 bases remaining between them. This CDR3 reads CASSSQRGELFF. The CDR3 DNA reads TGTGCCAGCAGCTCCCAGAGGGGGGAGCTGTTTTTT.

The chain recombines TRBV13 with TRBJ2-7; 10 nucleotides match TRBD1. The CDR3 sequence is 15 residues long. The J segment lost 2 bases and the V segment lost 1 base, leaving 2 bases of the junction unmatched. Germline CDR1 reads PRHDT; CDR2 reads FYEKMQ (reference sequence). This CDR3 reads CASSLEGTGAYEQYF. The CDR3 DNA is TGTGCCAGCAGCTTAGAAGGGACAGGGGCCTACGAGCAGTACTTC.

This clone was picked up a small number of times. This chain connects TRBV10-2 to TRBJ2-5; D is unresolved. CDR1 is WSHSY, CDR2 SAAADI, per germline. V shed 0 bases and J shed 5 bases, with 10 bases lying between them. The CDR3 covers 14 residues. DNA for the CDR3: TGCGCCAGCAGTGAGTCGCAAGCTTGGGAGACCCAGTACTTC. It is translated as CASSESQAWETQYF.

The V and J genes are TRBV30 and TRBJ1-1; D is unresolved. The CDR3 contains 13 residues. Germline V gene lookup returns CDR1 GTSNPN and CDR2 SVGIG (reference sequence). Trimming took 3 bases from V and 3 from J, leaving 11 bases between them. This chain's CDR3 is CAWRPQLDTEAFF. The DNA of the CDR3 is TGTGCCTGGAGGCCGCAACTAGACACTGAAGCTTTCTTT.

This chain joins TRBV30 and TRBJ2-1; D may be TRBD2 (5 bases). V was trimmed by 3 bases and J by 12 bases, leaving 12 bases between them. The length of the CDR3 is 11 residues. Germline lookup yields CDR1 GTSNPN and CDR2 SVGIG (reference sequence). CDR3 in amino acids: CAWSMEGGQFF. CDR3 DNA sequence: TGTGCCTGGAGCATGGAAGGAGGGCAGTTCTTC.

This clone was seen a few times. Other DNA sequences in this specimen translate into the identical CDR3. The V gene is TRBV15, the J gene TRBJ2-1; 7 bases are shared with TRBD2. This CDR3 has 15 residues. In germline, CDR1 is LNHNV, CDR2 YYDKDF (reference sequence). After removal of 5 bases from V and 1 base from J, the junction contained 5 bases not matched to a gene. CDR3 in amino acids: CATSRGGSSYNEQFF. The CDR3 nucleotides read TGTGCCACCAGCCGCGGGGGATCGTCCTACAATGAGCAGTTCTTC. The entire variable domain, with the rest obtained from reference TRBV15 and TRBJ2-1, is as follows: DAMVIQNPRYQVTQFGKPVTLSCSQTLNHNVMYWYQQKSSQAPKLLFHYYDKDFNNEADTPDNFQSRRPNTSFCFLDIRSPGLGDTAMYLCATSRGGSSYNEQFFGPGTRLTVL.

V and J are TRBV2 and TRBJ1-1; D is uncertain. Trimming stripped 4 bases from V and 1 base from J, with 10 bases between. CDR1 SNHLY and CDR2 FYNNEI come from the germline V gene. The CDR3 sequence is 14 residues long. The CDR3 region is CASSAERGNTEAFF. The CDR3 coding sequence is TGTGCCAGCAGTGCAGAACGAGGGAACACTGAAGCTTTCTTT.

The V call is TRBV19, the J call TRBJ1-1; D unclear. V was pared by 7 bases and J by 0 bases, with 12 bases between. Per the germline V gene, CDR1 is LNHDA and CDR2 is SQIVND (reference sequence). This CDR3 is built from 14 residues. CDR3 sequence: CASIWTGMNTEAFF. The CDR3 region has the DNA TGTGCCAGTATCTGGACGGGGATGAACACTGAAGCTTTCTTT.

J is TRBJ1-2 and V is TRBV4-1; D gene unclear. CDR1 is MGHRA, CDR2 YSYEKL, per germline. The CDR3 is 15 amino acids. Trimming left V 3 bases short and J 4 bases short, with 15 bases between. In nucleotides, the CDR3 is TGCGCCAGCAGCCAGACCCCGGGGATCGGCTATGGCTACACCTTC. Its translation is CASSQTPGIGYGYTF.

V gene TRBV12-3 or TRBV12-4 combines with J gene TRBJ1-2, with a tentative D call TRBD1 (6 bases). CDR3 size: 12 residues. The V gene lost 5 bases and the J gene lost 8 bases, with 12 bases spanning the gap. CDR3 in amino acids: CASSTRGGGYTF. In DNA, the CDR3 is TGTGCCAGCAGTACCAGGGGCGGAGGCTACACCTTC.

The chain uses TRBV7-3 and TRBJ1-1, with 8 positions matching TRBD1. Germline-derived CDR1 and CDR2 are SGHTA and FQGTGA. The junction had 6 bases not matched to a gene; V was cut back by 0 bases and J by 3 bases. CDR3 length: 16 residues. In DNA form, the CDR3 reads TGTGCCAGCAGCTTAACGGCGACAGGGGAACACACTGAAGCTTTCTTT. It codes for CASSLTATGEHTEAFF. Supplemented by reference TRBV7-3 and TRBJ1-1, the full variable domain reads GAGVSQTPSNKVTEKGKYVELRCDPISGHTALYWYRQSLGQGPEFLIYFQGTGAADDSGLPNDRFFAVRPEGSVSTLKIQRTERGDSAVYLCASSLTATGEHTEAFFGQGTRLTVV.

The CDR3 DNA reads as TGTGCCAGCAGCGTAGCTCGGGACAGCCCGAACACCGGGGAGCTGTTTTTT. Its protein product is CASSVARDSPNTGELFF. The gene calls are TRBV9 and TRBJ2-2; 7 bases agree with TRBD1. The germline CDR1 and CDR2 sequences are SGDLS and YYNGEE. The CDR3 covers 17 residues. V lost 0 bases, J lost 0 bases, and 5 bases stayed unmatched.

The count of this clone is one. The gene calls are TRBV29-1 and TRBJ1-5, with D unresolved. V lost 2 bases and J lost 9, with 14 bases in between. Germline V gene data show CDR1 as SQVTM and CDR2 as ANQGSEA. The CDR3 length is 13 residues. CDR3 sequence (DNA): TGCAGCGTTGAAACCTCGGTTCGAGGGCCCCAGCATTTT. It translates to CSVETSVRGPQHF. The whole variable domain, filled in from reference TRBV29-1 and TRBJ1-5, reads SAVISQKPSRDICQRGTSLTIQCQVDSQVTMMFWYRQQPGQSLTLIATANQGSEATYESGFVIDKFPISRPNLTFSTLTVSNMSPEDSSIYLCSVETSVRGPQHFGDGTRLSIL.

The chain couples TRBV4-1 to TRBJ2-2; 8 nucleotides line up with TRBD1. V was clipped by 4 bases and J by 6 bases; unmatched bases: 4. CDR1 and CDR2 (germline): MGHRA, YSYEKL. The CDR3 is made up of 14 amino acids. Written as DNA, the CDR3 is TGCGCCAGCAGCCCTTGGACAGGGTCCGGGGAGCTGTTTTTT. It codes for CASSPWTGSGELFF.

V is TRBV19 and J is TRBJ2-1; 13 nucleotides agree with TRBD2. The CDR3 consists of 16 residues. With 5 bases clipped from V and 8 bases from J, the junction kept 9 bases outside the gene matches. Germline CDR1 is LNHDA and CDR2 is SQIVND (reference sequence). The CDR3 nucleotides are TGTGCCAGTAGTCCCCGACTAGCGGGGGGTCCCCATGAGCAGTTCTTC. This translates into CASSPRLAGGPHEQFF.

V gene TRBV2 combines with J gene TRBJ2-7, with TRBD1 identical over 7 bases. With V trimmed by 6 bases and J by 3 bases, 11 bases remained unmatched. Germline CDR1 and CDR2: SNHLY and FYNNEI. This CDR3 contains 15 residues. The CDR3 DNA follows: TGTGCCAGCAGGGCCCGACAGGGTTTAGTCTACGAGCAGTACTTC. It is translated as CASRARQGLVYEQYF.

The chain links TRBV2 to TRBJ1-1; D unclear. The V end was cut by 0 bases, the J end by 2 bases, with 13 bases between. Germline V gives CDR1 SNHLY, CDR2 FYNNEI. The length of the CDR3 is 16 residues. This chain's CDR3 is CASSEALGRPNTEAFF. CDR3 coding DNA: TGTGCCAGCAGTGAAGCGCTTGGGAGGCCAAACACTGAAGCTTTCTTT.

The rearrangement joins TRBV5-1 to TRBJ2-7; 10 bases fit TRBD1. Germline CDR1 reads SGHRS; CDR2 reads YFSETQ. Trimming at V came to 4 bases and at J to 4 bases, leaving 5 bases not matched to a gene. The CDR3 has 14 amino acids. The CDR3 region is CASSTGQGDYEQYF. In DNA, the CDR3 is TGCGCCAGCAGCACCGGACAGGGGGATTACGAGCAGTACTTC.

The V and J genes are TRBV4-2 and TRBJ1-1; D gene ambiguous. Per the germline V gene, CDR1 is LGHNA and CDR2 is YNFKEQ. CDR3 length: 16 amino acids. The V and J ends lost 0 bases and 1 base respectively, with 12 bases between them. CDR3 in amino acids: CASSQDPGGWNTEAFF. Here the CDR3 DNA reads TGTGCCAGCAGCCAAGACCCAGGAGGGTGGAACACTGAAGCTTTCTTT.

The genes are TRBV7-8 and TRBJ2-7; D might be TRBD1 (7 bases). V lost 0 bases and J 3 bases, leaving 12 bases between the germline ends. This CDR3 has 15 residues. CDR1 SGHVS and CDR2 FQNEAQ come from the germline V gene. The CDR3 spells CASSLAAGGHYEQYF. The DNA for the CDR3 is TGTGCCAGCAGCTTAGCGGCAGGGGGGCACTACGAGCAGTACTTC.

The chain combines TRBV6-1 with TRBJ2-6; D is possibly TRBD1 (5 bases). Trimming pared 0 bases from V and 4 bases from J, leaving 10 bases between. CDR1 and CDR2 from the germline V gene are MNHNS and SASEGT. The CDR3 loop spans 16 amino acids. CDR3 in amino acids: CASSEAIGAGANVLTF. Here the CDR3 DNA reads TGTGCCAGCAGTGAAGCGATAGGGGCCGGGGCCAACGTCCTGACTTTC.

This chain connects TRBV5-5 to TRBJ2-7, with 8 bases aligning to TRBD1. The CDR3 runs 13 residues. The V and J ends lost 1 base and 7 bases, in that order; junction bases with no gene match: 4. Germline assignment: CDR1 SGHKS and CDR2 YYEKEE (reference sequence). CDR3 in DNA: TGTGCCAGCAGCTTGACAGGGGGGAAGGAGCAGTACTTC. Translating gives CASSLTGGKEQYF.

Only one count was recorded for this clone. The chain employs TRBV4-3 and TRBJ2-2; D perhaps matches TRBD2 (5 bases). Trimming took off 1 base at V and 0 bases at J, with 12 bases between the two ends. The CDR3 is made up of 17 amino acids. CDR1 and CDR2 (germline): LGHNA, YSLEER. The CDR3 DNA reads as TGCGCCAGCAGCCAAGGGGAGACCATCGCGAACACCGGGGAGCTGTTTTTT. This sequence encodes CASSQGETIANTGELFF.

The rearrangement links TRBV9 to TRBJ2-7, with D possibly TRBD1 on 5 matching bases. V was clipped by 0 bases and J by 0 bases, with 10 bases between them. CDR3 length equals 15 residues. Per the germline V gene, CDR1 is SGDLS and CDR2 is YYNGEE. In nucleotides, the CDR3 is TGTGCCAGCAGCGTAGGGACACATCCCTCCTACGAGCAGTACTTC. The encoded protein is CASSVGTHPSYEQYF.

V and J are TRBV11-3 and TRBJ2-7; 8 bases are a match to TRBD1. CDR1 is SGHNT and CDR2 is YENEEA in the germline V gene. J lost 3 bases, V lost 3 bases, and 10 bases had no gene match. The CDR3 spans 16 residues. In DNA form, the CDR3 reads TGTGCCAGCAGCTTCGGTGACAGGGGCCCTTTCTACGAGCAGTACTTC. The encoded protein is CASSFGDRGPFYEQYF.

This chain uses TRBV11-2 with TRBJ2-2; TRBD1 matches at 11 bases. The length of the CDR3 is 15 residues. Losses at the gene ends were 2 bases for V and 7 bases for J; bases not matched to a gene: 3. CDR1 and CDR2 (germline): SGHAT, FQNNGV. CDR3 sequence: CASSLWGQGGGELFF. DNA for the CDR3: TGTGCCAGCAGCTTATGGGGACAGGGGGGCGGGGAGCTGTTTTTT.